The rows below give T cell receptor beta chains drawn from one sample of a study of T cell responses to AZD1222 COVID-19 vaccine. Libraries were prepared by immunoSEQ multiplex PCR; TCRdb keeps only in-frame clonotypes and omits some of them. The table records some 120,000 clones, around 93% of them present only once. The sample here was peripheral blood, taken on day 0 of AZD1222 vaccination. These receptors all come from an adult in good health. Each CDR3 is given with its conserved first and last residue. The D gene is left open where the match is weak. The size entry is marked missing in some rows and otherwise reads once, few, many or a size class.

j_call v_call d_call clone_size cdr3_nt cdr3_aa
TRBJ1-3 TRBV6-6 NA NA TGTGCCAGCAGTTACTCAGGCCCTCTCTCTGGAAACACCATATATTTT CASSYSGPLSGNTIYF
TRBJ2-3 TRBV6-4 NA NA TGTGCCAGCATCCAACCCCCGCTCTTAGATACGCAGTATTTT CASIQPPLLDTQYF
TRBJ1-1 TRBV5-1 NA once TGCGCCAGCAGCGCTCAGTCGCCTACGCGGGGCACTGAAGCTTTCTTT CASSAQSPTRGTEAFF
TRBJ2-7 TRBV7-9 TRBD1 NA TGTGCCAGCAGCTCCACGGACAGGACGCTTACCTACGAGCAGTACTTC CASSSTDRTLTYEQYF
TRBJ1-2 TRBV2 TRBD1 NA TGTGCCAGCAGTGGGGACAGGGCCGGCTATGGCTACACCTTC CASSGDRAGYGYTF
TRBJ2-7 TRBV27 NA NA TGTGCCAGCAGTTTAACGGCAGCCTACGAGCAGTACTTC CASSLTAAYEQYF
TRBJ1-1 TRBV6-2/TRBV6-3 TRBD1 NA TGTGCCAGCAGTTACGGACAGGGGGCCACTGAAGCTTTCTTT CASSYGQGATEAFF
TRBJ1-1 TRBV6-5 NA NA TGTGCCAGCACCCCTCGAAGGCTTTTCGGCACTGAAGCTTTCTTT CASTPRRLFGTEAFF
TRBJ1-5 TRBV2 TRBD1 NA TGTGCCAGCAGTGAGAGGCAGGGACAGTCTCCGACGCCCCAGCATTTT CASSERQGQSPTPQHF
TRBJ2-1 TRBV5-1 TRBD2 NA TGCGCCAGCAGCCCGCGGGGGGACAATGAGCAGTTCTTC CASSPRGDNEQFF
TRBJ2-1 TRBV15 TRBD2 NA TGTGCCACCAGCAGGGGACTAGCGGGAGACACTGAGCAGTTCTTC CATSRGLAGDTEQFF
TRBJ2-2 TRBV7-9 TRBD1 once TGTGCCAGCAGCTGGACAGGGCCCAGAGCCGGGGAGCTGTTTTTT CASSWTGPRAGELFF
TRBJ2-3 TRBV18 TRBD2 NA TGTGCCAGCTCACCTCCACTAGCGGGAGGGGGCACAGATACGCAGTATTTT CASSPPLAGGGTDTQYF
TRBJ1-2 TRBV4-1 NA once TGCGCCAGCAGCCAAGCGTGGACAGCGTATGGCTACACCTTC CASSQAWTAYGYTF
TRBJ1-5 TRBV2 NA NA TGTGCCAGCAGTGAGGGAGGAAATAGCAATCAGCCCCAGCATTTT CASSEGGNSNQPQHF
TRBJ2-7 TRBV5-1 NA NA TGCGCCAGCAGCCCAAGGACTACCTACGAGCAGTACTTC CASSPRTTYEQYF
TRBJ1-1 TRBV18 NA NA TGTGCCAGCTCACCAAAGGGGGGTGGAGAAGCTTTCTTT CASSPKGGGEAFF
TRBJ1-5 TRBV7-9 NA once TGTGCCAGCAGCCGGAGTAGCAATCAGCCCCAGCATTTT CASSRSSNQPQHF
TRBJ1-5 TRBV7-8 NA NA TGTGCCAGCAGCTTAGCAACAGGGAGTAGCAATCAGCCCCAGCATTTT CASSLATGSSNQPQHF
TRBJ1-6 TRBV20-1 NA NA TGCAGTGCTAGTGCAGGCGCGAATTCACCCCTCCACTTT CSASAGANSPLHF
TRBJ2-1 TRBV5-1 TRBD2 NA TGCGCCAGCAGCCCTGGGGGGACTAGCGGGAGGGCGGAGCAGTTCTTC CASSPGGTSGRAEQFF
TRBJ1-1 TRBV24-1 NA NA TGTGCCACCAGTGGGGCTAACACTGAAGCTTTCTTT CATSGANTEAFF
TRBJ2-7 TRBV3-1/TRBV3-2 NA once TGTGCCAGCAGTCATCGCCTAGGGCGCTTGGGTGAGCAGTACTTC CASSHRLGRLGEQYF
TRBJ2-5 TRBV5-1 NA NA TGCGCCAGCAGCTTGGCGGCGTGGCAGGGTCTCGAGACCCAGTACTTC CASSLAAWQGLETQYF
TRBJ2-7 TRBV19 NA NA TGTGCCAGTAGTATTGGGCAGAGCCTCGAGCAGTACTTC CASSIGQSLEQYF
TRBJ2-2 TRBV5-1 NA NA TGCGCCAGCAGCCTGGGACATTCGGCACTCGGGGAGCTGTTTTTT CASSLGHSALGELFF
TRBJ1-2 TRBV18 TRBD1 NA TGTGCCAGCTCGCCACAGGGGGCATTCGGCTATGGCTACACCTTC CASSPQGAFGYGYTF
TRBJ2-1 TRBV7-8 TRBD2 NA TGTGCCAGCAGCTTAGGCGGGAGGAGGCCTACCAATGAGCAGTTCTTC CASSLGGRRPTNEQFF
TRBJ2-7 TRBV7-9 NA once TGTGCCAGCAGCTCCTTTACCTACGAGCAGTACTTC CASSSFTYEQYF
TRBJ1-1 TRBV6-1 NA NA TGTGCCAGCAGTGAAGCTATCGGGGTGAACACTGAAGCTTTCTTT CASSEAIGVNTEAFF
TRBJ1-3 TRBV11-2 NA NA TGTGCCAGCACCAGGGCCCCAGGAAACACCATATATTTT CASTRAPGNTIYF
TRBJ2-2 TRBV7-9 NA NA TGTGCCAGCAGCTTAATAGGAGGGACCGGGGAGCTGTTTTTT CASSLIGGTGELFF
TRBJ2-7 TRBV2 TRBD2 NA TGTGCCAGCAGTCATTCCCGACTAGCGGAGACGTACGAGCAGTACTTC CASSHSRLAETYEQYF
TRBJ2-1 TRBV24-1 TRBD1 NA TGTGCCACCAGTGACTCACTGCCCGGGACAGGGAATGAGCAGTTCTTC CATSDSLPGTGNEQFF
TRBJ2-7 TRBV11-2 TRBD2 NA TGTGCCAGCAGCTTAGGGGGTGTAGCGGGAGGGTCCCCCTACGAGCAGTACTTC CASSLGGVAGGSPYEQYF
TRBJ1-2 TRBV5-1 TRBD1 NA TGCGCCAGCAGCCCGACAGGGGCAGCTAACTATGGCTACACCTTC CASSPTGAANYGYTF
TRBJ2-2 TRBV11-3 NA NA TGTGCCAGCAGCTCCTCTTACAGGGTAGGGAAGGACCCGCCTCGCAGGCTGTTTTTT CASSSSYRVGKDPPRRLFF
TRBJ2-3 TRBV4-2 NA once TGTGCCAGCAGCCAAGCCCCGGTGGTAGCAGGCACAGATACGCAGTATTTT CASSQAPVVAGTDTQYF
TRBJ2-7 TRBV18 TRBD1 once TGTGCCAGCTCACCCTCGGGACAGGGTACCTACGAGCAGTACTTC CASSPSGQGTYEQYF
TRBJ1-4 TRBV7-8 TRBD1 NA TGTGCCAGCAGCCGACAGGGAACGGGTGAAAAACTGTTTTTT CASSRQGTGEKLFF
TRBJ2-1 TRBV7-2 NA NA TGTGCCAGCAGCTCCCCCTTCCACGCGGCCTCCGATGAGCAGTTCTTC CASSSPFHAASDEQFF
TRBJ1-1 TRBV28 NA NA TGTGCCAGCAGTTTTAAGGGGGCTGAAGCTTTCTTT CASSFKGAEAFF
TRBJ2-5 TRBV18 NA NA TGTGCCAGCTCACCTCGACAGGTGCCCCAAGAGACCCAGTACTTC CASSPRQVPQETQYF
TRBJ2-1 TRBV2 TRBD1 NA TGTGCCAGCAGTCTTGACAGGGGGCCCTACAATGAGCAGTTCTTC CASSLDRGPYNEQFF
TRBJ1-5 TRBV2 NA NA TGTGCCAGCAGTTACGACTGGGCCCGGTCAGAGGCCCAGCATTTT CASSYDWARSEAQHF
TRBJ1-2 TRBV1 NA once TGCACCAGCAGCCAAGTGTTCCGGCAGGGTTTTGCCGAAGCTAACTATGGCTACACCTTC CTSSQVFRQGFAEANYGYTF
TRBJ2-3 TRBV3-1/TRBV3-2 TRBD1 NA TGTGCCAGCAGCATACGACAGGGGGCAGATACGCAGTATTTT CASSIRQGADTQYF
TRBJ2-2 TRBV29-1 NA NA TGCAGCGTTGACCAGCCGAACACCGGGGAGCTGTTTTTT CSVDQPNTGELFF
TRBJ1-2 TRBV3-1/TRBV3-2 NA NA TGTGCCAGCAGCCATTCGACCCCTTTGCTCTATGGCTACACCTTC CASSHSTPLLYGYTF